This TCR beta chain was recorded in a study of blood T cell repertoires in COVID-19. Study-wide background: COVID-19 samples collected from the United States, Italy and Spain covered acute and convalescent phases. Sources were T cells, B-cell-depleted T cells, or PBMCs; the material itself was cDNA or gDNA.

As handled by the study authors: For nucleated cells, counts were estimated from reference gene primer amplification. Clones were sequenced by immunoSEQ multiplex PCR, and TCRdb holds only the in-frame ones, with some missing. The DNA gave D and trimming, while V, J and clone size come from that table. The sample contains roughly 280,000 clones, 75% to 90% of which appear only once. V gave up 0 bases and J gave up 5 bases, with 18 bases separating them. The CDR3 is made up of 18 amino acids. Germline V CDR1 and CDR2: SGHRS, YFSETQ. The TCR sequence derives from a man aged 55 to 70 who had recovered from COVID-19. Material for sequencing was peripheral blood. V usage is TRBV5-1 and J usage is TRBJ1-6; D possibly corresponds to TRBD1 (5 bases). CDR3 DNA sequence: TGCGCCAGCAGCTTGGCCGGTATTGGGGGGGTAAATAATTCACCCCTCCACTTT. It translates to CASSLAGIGGVNNSPLHF.